This T cell receptor (beta chain) was retrieved from a study of monozygotic twins with inflammatory bowel disease. General study findings and limits: Healthy co-twins exceeded IBD patients in TCRbeta diversity as measured by inverse Simpson. Evidence failed to back one strong IBD-linked signal or clonotype. Differences in immunosuppressive treatment may have been a source of added variability in patient repertoires.

A remark on this clonotype: As yet, its antigen is unknown.

The length of the CDR3 is 13 residues. The germline V gene has CDR1 SEHNR and CDR2 FQNEAQ (reference sequence). UMIs with a 6-nucleotide sample barcode were added by template switching. TCRdb derives one entry per CDR3 protein from the 5' RACE reads, leaving out DNA. The repertoire table contains tens of thousands of distinct CDR3 sequences. This chain connects TRBV7-9 to TRBJ2-5; the D call of TRBD1 rests on TCRdb alone, since no DNA is present to check it. The source of this sequence is a human donor with ulcerative colitis or Crohn's disease, or a healthy co-twin of an affected twin (not recorded which). Sequenced material: blood. The CDR3 loop reads CASSPDRRETQYF.